One T cell receptor beta chain is described in this entry. This record belongs to a study of blood T cell repertoires in COVID-19. Study-level background: The United States, Italy and Spain provided the acute and convalescent COVID-19 samples.

A COVID-19 case had been met by exposed participants during the 2 weeks before study entry. Methods used by the authors: Estimation of nucleated cell counts relied on the amplification of reference gene primers. This table comes from immunoSEQ multiplex PCR, and its TCRdb copy is limited to in-frame clones, with some not included. The V and J calls and clone size are taken from that table; D and trimming were inferred from the DNA. The top ten clones hold approximately 3% of a sample with approximately 250,000 clones, around 93% of them seen once. This CDR3 contains 13 residues. CDR1 MDHEN and CDR2 SYDVKM come from the germline V gene. Between the trimmed V and J ends, which lost 2 bases and 12 bases, there was a span of 13 bases.

What was sequenced was PBMCs or T cells enriched from blood (not recorded which). The receptor was isolated from a man aged 35 to 55 who had been exposed to COVID-19. The chain uses TRBV28 and TRBJ1-4; D is possibly TRBD1 (6 bases). CDR3 sequence reads: CASSLAGAEELFF. The CDR3 DNA is TGTGCCAGCAGTTTAGCAGGGGCGGAGGAACTGTTTTTT.